The clone carrying this TCR beta chain was recorded a few times. Its cognate antigen is unknown. The sample is drawn from a study of response to subunit inactivated influenza vaccine. Study-wide findings and caveats: That few new T cells are recruited by each seasonal influenza vaccination was the authors' suggestion.

The CDR3 consists of 17 residues. J lost 2 bases, V lost 3 bases, and 11 bases had no gene match. From germline, CDR1 is LNHDA and CDR2 SQIVND (reference sequence). TCRdb ran MiXCR on the RT-PCR reads and lists one entry per CDR3 protein. The sample records some 600,000 distinct CDR3 sequences, approximately 14% being singletons. This clonotype originated in a man between 45 and 60 years old who received an inactivated influenza vaccine. Source: PBMCs from blood, taken roughly 2 weeks before vaccination. The genes are TRBV19 and TRBJ2-5; the match to TRBD1 covers 8 bases. Written as DNA, the CDR3 is TGTGCCAGTAGTATCTCTTCCGGACAGGGAGCGCAAGAGACCCAGTACTTC. It encodes CASSISSGQGAQETQYF. The variable domain in full, completed from reference TRBV19 and TRBJ2-5, reads DGGITQSPKYLFRKEGQNVTLSCEQNLNHDAMYWYRQDPGQGLRLIYYSQIVNDFQKGDIAEGYSVSREKKESFPLTVTSAQKNPTAFYLCASSISSGQGAQETQYFGPGTRLLVL.